The 21 T cell receptor beta chains below all came from one sample that was sequenced in a study of T cell responses to AZD1222 COVID-19 vaccine. Repertoires were generated with immunoSEQ multiplex PCR, while TCRdb's copy carries only in-frame clones and drops some. The sample lists over 200,000 clones; around 94% were seen once. The specimen was peripheral blood, collected 28 days after the second dose of the MenACWY control vaccine. These receptors originate from an adult who received the MenACWY meningococcal vaccine as a control.

The chain recombines TRBV14 with TRBJ2-7; D may match TRBD1 or TRBD2 (6 bases each). The CDR3 has 16 residues. V lost 0 bases and J lost 0, with 12 bases in between. Germline CDR1 is SGHDN and CDR2 is FVKESK. In nucleotides, the CDR3 is TGTGCCAGCAGCCAAGACGGGGGCTTGAGCTCCTACGAGCAGTACTTC. This encodes CASSQDGGLSSYEQYF.

The chain carries TRBV28 and TRBJ1-5; D is undetermined. The V end lost 1 base, the J end lost 2 bases, and 12 bases lay between the germline ends. This CDR3 comprises 16 residues. Germline-derived CDR1 and CDR2 are MDHEN and SYDVKM. The chain's CDR3 is CASSLFQGKGNQPQHF. CDR3 nucleotide sequence: TGTGCCAGCAGTTTATTCCAAGGGAAAGGCAATCAGCCCCAGCATTTT.

The chain is built from TRBV2 and TRBJ1-5; 7 nucleotides align to TRBD1. Unmatched junction bases numbered 9, after V lost 4 bases and J lost 3 bases. CDR3 length: 16 amino acids. Germline V gives CDR1 SNHLY, CDR2 FYNNEI. Here the CDR3 reads CASSGITDRVNQPQHF. CDR3 nucleotides: TGTGCCAGCAGTGGTATAACTGACAGGGTCAATCAGCCCCAGCATTTT.

This chain links TRBV6-5 with TRBJ2-5; TRBD2 matches 11 bases. The CDR3 runs to 15 residues. The germline V gene encodes CDR1 MNHEY and CDR2 SVGAGI. Trimming cost V 5 bases and J 5 bases; bases outside gene matches: 7. For the CDR3, the DNA is TGTGCCAGCAGTCTGACTAGCGGGGACAGGGAGACCCAGTACTTC. Translated, it gives CASSLTSGDRETQYF.

Only one count was recorded for this clone. The chain links TRBV29-1 to TRBJ1-3, with D possibly matching TRBD1 (6 bases). This CDR3 spans 14 amino acids. Germline values: CDR1 SQVTM, CDR2 ANQGSEA. V shed 7 bases and J shed 3 bases, with 16 bases lying between them. This chain's CDR3 is CSARQDRLGNTIYF. CDR3 DNA sequence: TGCAGCGCTAGACAGGACAGACTTGGAAACACCATATATTTT.

The rearrangement joins TRBV7-2 to TRBJ1-5; 7 bases map to TRBD1. Looked up from germline, CDR1 is SGHTA and CDR2 is FQGNSA. V trimming: 5 bases; J trimming: 4 bases; junction bases outside the gene matches: 5. CDR3 length: 14 residues. The CDR3 region has the DNA TGTGCCAGCAGCCTGACAGGGCGTAATCAGCCCCAGCATTTT. Residues: CASSLTGRNQPQHF.

J is TRBJ1-1 and V is TRBV30; D might be TRBD1 (5 bases). V dropped 4 bases and J dropped 4 bases, with 13 bases sitting between them. This CDR3 region has 13 residues. Per the germline V gene, CDR1 is GTSNPN and CDR2 is SVGIG (reference sequence). The CDR3 DNA reads as TGTGCCTGGATTAGCAGGAGGGGCACTGAAGCTTTCTTT. It codes for CAWISRRGTEAFF.

V usage is TRBV10-3 and J usage is TRBJ2-1, with TRBD2 identical over 7 bases. The CDR3 is made up of 14 amino acids. V shed 9 bases, J shed 8 bases, and the junction held 13 bases outside the gene matches. CDR1 ENHRY and CDR2 SYGVKD come from the germline V gene. The CDR3 loop reads CAIENGLGYDEQFF. CDR3 sequence (DNA): TGTGCCATAGAAAACGGACTAGGGTACGATGAGCAGTTCTTC.

This sequence joins TRBV15 and TRBJ1-5; D may be TRBD1 (6 bases). Germline-derived CDR1 and CDR2 are LNHNV and YYDKDF (reference sequence). The CDR3 is 15 residues long. Trimming pared 3 bases from V and 5 bases from J, leaving 14 bases between. The CDR3 region has the DNA TGTGCCACCAGCAGTGGATCAGGGGAACATCAGCCCCAGCATTTT. As protein: CATSSGSGEHQPQHF.

The chain recombines TRBV7-9 with TRBJ1-1, with unresolved D. CDR1 is SEHNR and CDR2 is FQNEAQ in the germline V gene (reference sequence). The CDR3 has 14 amino acids. V was trimmed by 1 base and J by 2 bases, leaving 8 bases between them. The CDR3 DNA is TGTGCCAGCAGCTTAGGCTCAGTAAACACTGAAGCTTTCTTT. Its protein product is CASSLGSVNTEAFF.

The chain employs TRBV4-2 and TRBJ1-6; D ambiguous. From germline, CDR1 is LGHNA and CDR2 YNFKEQ. CDR3 length: 17 residues. V was trimmed by 4 bases and J by 0 bases, leaving 13 bases between them. In nucleotides, the CDR3 is TGTGCCAGCAGCCCCGAAGCGCAAAGCTCCTATAATTCACCCCTCCACTTT. Protein product: CASSPEAQSSYNSPLHF.

This rearrangement joins TRBV2 to TRBJ1-1; TRBD1 matches 10 bases. This CDR3 has 14 amino acids. Germline trimming cut 4 bases from V and 4 bases from J; bases unmatched to any gene: 3. Per the germline V gene, CDR1 is SNHLY and CDR2 is FYNNEI. CDR3 DNA: TGTGCCAGCAGTGCCTGGACAGGGGGCACTGAAGCTTTCTTT. Amino acid sequence: CASSAWTGGTEAFF.

The J gene is TRBJ2-6, the V gene TRBV6-5; D call uncertain. Germline V gene sequence: CDR1 MNHEY, CDR2 SVGAGI. This CDR3 region has 13 residues. V was shortened by 9 bases and J by 0 bases, with 6 bases between the two germline ends. In nucleotides, the CDR3 is TGTGCCAGTCAGCTCTCTGGGGCCAACGTCCTGACTTTC. Its protein is CASQLSGANVLTF.

The rearrangement uses TRBV7-8 and TRBJ2-1; D call uncertain. Between the trimmed V and J ends, which lost 5 bases and 8 bases, there was a span of 10 bases. CDR1 and CDR2 (germline): SGHVS, FQNEAQ. This CDR3 has 12 residues. The CDR3 loop is CASSPKGYEQFF. The CDR3 region has the DNA TGTGCCAGCAGCCCGAAAGGGTATGAGCAGTTCTTC.

This chain joins TRBV10-3 and TRBJ1-1, with D uncertain. The CDR3 has 13 residues. V shed 6 bases and J shed 0 bases, with 8 bases lying between them. CDR1 is ENHRY and CDR2 is SYGVKD in the germline V gene. CDR3 bases: TGTGCCATCAGCGGGTTTATGAACACTGAAGCTTTCTTT. Translated, it gives CAISGFMNTEAFF.

The rearrangement joins TRBV28 to TRBJ1-3, with D unresolved. Trimming left V 6 bases short and J 0 bases short, with 9 bases between. Germline values: CDR1 MDHEN, CDR2 SYDVKM. The CDR3 length is 14 residues. The CDR3: CASRQPNSGNTIYF. DNA for the CDR3: TGTGCCAGCAGGCAGCCCAACTCTGGAAACACCATATATTTT.

The chain employs TRBV5-4 and TRBJ2-7; TRBD2 aligns across 7 bases. After removal of 0 bases from V and 6 bases from J, the junction contained 3 bases not matched to a gene. Looked up from germline, CDR1 is SGHNT and CDR2 is YYREEE (reference sequence). The CDR3 has 13 amino acids. The CDR3 spells CASSLVPGGEQYF. The DNA for the CDR3 is TGTGCCAGCAGCTTGGTCCCGGGGGGCGAGCAGTACTTC.

V is TRBV29-1 and J is TRBJ2-7, with a tentative D call TRBD2 (6 bases). Per the germline V gene, CDR1 is SQVTM and CDR2 is ANQGSEA. The V and J ends lost 4 bases and 7 bases respectively, with 14 bases between them. CDR3 length: 12 residues. In DNA form, the CDR3 reads TGCAGCGTTGTAACTAGCTCGGGAGAGCAGTACTTC. Translated, it gives CSVVTSSGEQYF.

CDR3 protein: CATSDLSSTDTQYF. The CDR3 coding sequence is TGTGCCACCAGTGATTTGTCTAGCACAGATACGCAGTATTTT. This sequence joins TRBV24-1 and TRBJ2-3; D uncertain. Germline loops: CDR1 KGHDR, CDR2 SFDVKD. The CDR3 length is 14 residues. Deletions cut 0 bases from V and 0 bases from J, with 3 bases between.

The chain uses TRBV7-3 and TRBJ2-3; D may be TRBD2 (6 bases). CDR3 length: 15 amino acids. V dropped 6 bases and J dropped 3 bases, with 16 bases sitting between them. The germline CDR1 and CDR2 sequences are SGHTA and FQGTGA. CDR3 sequence: CASRPRGSGTDTQYF. The CDR3 DNA is TGTGCCAGCAGACCCCGCGGTAGCGGAACAGATACGCAGTATTTT.

This clone was detected once. The chain is built from TRBV7-2 and TRBJ2-7; tentatively, D is TRBD2 (6 bases). Germline lookup yields CDR1 SGHTA and CDR2 FQGNSA. Trimming removed 8 bases from V and 6 bases from J, with 20 bases in between. The CDR3 totals 14 residues. The CDR3 sequence: CASAPSSIGGEQYF. In nucleotides, the CDR3 is TGTGCCAGCGCCCCATCCAGTATCGGGGGCGAGCAGTACTTC.